The 15 T cell receptor beta chains below all came from one sample that was sequenced in a study of cytomegalovirus exposure and HLA in healthy donors. The PCR employed 60 Vbeta primers together with 13 Jbeta primers. The method was immunoSEQ multiplex PCR; TCRdb's version includes in-frame clones alone and lacks a portion of them. Of approximately 89,000 clones in the sample, 77% are singletons; the top ten hold less than 4.5%. Sequencing used PBMCs. The source of these receptors is a man aged 25 to 40 in good health and CMV-seronegative.

The CDR3 nucleotides are TGTGCCTGGAGTAGTGCCGGGACTAGCGGGAGCTTGGTCTACGAGCAGTACTTC. Protein: CAWSSAGTSGSLVYEQYF. The chain uses TRBV30 and TRBJ2-7; TRBD2 matches at 14 bases. After removal of 2 bases from V and 3 bases from J, the junction contained 12 bases not matched to a gene. Germline loops: CDR1 GTSNPN, CDR2 SVGIG (reference sequence). This CDR3 spans 18 amino acids.

The chain joins TRBV18 to TRBJ2-5; 7 nucleotides align to TRBD1. Germline V gene sequence: CDR1 KGHSH, CDR2 LQKENI. The junction had 5 bases not matched to a gene; V was cut back by 2 bases and J by 2 bases. This CDR3 has 15 residues. CDR3 coding DNA: TGTGCCAGCTCACCAAACCGACAGGGTCAAGAGACCCAGTACTTC. Translating it yields CASSPNRQGQETQYF.

The chain couples TRBV7-9 to TRBJ1-2, with 8 bases matching TRBD1. The junction had 15 bases not matched to a gene; V was cut back by 5 bases and J by 7 bases. Germline V gene lookup returns CDR1 SEHNR and CDR2 FQNEAQ (reference sequence). The CDR3 extends over 16 amino acids. This CDR3 is CASSHPRGRGRGGYTF. Here the CDR3 DNA reads TGTGCCAGCAGCCACCCACGGGGCAGGGGGCGAGGTGGCTACACCTTC.

This clone was seen a few times. The rearrangement uses TRBV19 and TRBJ2-7; a possible D gene is TRBD1 (5 bases). The CDR3 runs to 10 residues. CDR1 is LNHDA, CDR2 SQIVND, per germline (reference sequence). This CDR3 reads CASISILGPV. CDR3 DNA: TGTGCCAGTATAAGTATCCTGGGGCCGGTC.

The gene calls are TRBV6-6 and TRBJ2-2; D gene ambiguous. Germline V gene lookup returns CDR1 MNHNY and CDR2 SVGAGI (reference sequence). V was trimmed by 7 bases and J by 6 bases, leaving 18 bases between them. The CDR3 loop spans 15 amino acids. DNA for the CDR3: TGTGCCAGCACCTATAGCCCGGGTTTCGCCGGGGAGCTGTTTTTT. It specifies CASTYSPGFAGELFF.

V and J are TRBV2 and TRBJ2-3; 8 bases are shared with TRBD2. Germline trimming cut 3 bases from V and 3 bases from J; bases unmatched to any gene: 2. From germline, CDR1 is SNHLY and CDR2 FYNNEI. CDR3 length: 14 amino acids. In DNA, the CDR3 is TGTGCCAGCAGTGAGCGGGAGGTAACAGATACGCAGTATTTT. Translated: CASSEREVTDTQYF.

The V call is TRBV27, the J call TRBJ1-2; 7 nucleotides align to TRBD1. The CDR3 runs to 13 residues. Looked up from germline, CDR1 is MNHEY and CDR2 is SMNVEV (reference sequence). The V and J ends lost 2 bases and 6 bases, in that order; junction bases with no gene match: 3. The CDR3 loop is CASSLDRENGYTF. Written as DNA, the CDR3 is TGTGCCAGCAGTTTAGACAGGGAAAATGGCTACACCTTC.

The chain joins TRBV6-1 to TRBJ2-7, with D perhaps matching TRBD1 (5 bases). The CDR3 contains 14 residues. Trimming stripped 2 bases from V and 3 bases from J, with 11 bases between. CDR1 and CDR2 from the germline V gene are MNHNS and SASEGT. CDR3 residues: CASSEMDIIYEQYF. CDR3 sequence (DNA): TGTGCCAGCAGTGAAATGGACATCATCTACGAGCAGTACTTC.

This rearrangement joins TRBV28 to TRBJ1-5, with 9 bases that match TRBD1. Looked up from germline, CDR1 is MDHEN and CDR2 is SYDVKM. The CDR3 spans 14 residues. V was pared by 9 bases and J by 2 bases, with 5 bases of the junction left unmatched. CDR3 sequence: CASIQGAGNQPQHF. CDR3 nucleotide sequence: TGTGCCAGTATACAGGGGGCTGGCAATCAGCCCCAGCATTTT.

The chain combines TRBV5-1 with TRBJ1-1, with D possibly matching TRBD1 (6 bases). Trimming cost V 3 bases and J 7 bases, with 16 bases left between them. The V gene's germline CDR1 is SGHRS and CDR2 YFSETQ. CDR3 length equals 14 residues. CDR3 nucleotides: TGCGCCAGCAGCTCCCAACAGAACAGGGATGAAGCTTTCTTT. Protein: CASSSQQNRDEAFF.

In DNA form, the CDR3 reads TGTGCCAGCAGCTTACAGGCAGGGAACAATTCACCCCTCCACTTT. Protein sequence: CASSLQAGNNSPLHF. The J gene is TRBJ1-6, the V gene TRBV7-9, with a weak D call TRBD1 (5 bases). The V end lost 2 bases, the J end lost 7 bases, and 12 bases lay between the germline ends. The length of the CDR3 is 15 residues. The V gene's germline CDR1 is SEHNR and CDR2 FQNEAQ (reference sequence).

This clone came up a few times. The J gene is TRBJ2-2, the V gene TRBV4-2, with 8 bases aligning to TRBD2. V was clipped by 4 bases and J by 3 bases; unmatched bases: 7. The CDR3 covers 16 residues. From germline, CDR1 is LGHNA and CDR2 YNFKEQ. CDR3 residues: CASSRAGGADTGELFF. Written as DNA, the CDR3 is TGTGCCAGCAGCCGGGCGGGGGGCGCGGACACCGGGGAGCTGTTTTTT.

This chain connects TRBV18 to TRBJ1-1; TRBD1 aligns across 12 bases. V was pared by 6 bases and J by 11 bases, with 4 bases of the junction left unmatched. The CDR3 totals 12 residues. Germline V gene sequence: CDR1 KGHSH, CDR2 LQKENI. The chain's CDR3 is CASSGTGGDAFF. The CDR3 DNA is TGTGCCAGCTCCGGGACAGGGGGCGACGCTTTCTTT. The entire variable domain, with the rest obtained from reference TRBV18 and TRBJ1-1, is as follows: NAGVMQNPRHLVRRRGQEARLRCSPMKGHSHVYWYRQLPEEGLKFMVYLQKENIIDESGMPKERFSAEFPKEGPSILRIQQVVRGDSAAYFCASSGTGGDAFFGQGTRLTVV.

V and J are TRBV6-6 and TRBJ1-1; D not resolved. The CDR3 extends over 12 amino acids. The germline V gene encodes CDR1 MNHNY and CDR2 SVGAGI (reference sequence). V lost 6 bases and J 4 bases, leaving 9 bases between the germline ends. Written as DNA, the CDR3 is TGTGCCAGCAGCCACCTATCCACTGAAGCTTTCTTT. As protein: CASSHLSTEAFF.

The V gene is TRBV5-1, the J gene TRBJ1-5; 7 nucleotides align to TRBD1. Germline assignment: CDR1 SGHRS and CDR2 YFSETQ. The CDR3 is 14 residues long. Losses at the gene ends were 0 bases for V and 6 bases for J; bases not matched to a gene: 3. The CDR3 sequence: CASSLGTGVQPQHF. CDR3 bases: TGCGCCAGCAGCTTGGGTACAGGGGTTCAGCCCCAGCATTTT.